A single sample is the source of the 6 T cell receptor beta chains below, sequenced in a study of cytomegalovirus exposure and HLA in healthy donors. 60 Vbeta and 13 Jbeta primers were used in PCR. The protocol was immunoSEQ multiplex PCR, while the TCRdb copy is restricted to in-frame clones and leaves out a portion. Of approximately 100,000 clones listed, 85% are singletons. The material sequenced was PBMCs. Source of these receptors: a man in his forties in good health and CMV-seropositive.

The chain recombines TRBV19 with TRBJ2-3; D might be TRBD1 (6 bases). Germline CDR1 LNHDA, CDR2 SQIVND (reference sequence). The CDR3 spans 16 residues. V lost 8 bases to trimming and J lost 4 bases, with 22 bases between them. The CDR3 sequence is CASQPTQGSYPDTQYF. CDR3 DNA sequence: TGTGCCAGTCAACCAACACAGGGTTCGTACCCAGATACGCAGTATTTT.

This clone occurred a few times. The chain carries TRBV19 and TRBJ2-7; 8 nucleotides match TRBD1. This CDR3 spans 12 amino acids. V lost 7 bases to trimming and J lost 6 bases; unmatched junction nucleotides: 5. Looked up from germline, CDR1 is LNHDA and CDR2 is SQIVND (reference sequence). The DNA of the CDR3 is TGTGCCAGTACCCAGGGGGCGGGCGAGCAGTACTTC. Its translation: CASTQGAGEQYF.

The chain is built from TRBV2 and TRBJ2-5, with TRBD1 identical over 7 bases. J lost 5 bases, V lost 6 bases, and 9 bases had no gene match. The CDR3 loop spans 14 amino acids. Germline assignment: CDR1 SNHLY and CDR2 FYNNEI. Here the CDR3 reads CASRGSTGKETQYF. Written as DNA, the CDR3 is TGTGCCAGCAGGGGGTCGACAGGGAAGGAGACCCAGTACTTC.

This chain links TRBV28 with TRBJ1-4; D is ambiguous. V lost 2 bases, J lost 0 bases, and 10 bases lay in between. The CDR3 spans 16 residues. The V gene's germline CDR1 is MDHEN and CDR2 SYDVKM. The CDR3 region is CASSLRRGATNEKLFF. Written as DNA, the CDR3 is TGTGCCAGCAGTTTACGGCGGGGTGCAACTAATGAAAAACTGTTTTTT.

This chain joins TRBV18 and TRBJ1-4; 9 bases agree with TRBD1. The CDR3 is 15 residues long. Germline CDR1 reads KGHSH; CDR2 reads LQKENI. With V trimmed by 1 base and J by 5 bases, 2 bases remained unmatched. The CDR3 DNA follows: TGTGCCAGCTCACCACAAGGGACAGGGAATGAAAAACTGTTTTTT. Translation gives CASSPQGTGNEKLFF.

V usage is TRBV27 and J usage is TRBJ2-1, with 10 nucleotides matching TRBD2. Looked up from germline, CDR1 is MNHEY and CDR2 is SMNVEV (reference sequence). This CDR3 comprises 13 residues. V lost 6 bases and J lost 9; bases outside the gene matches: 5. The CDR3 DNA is TGTGCCAGCAGGGCTAGCGGGGGAAGTGAGCAGTTCTTC. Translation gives CASRASGGSEQFF.